This T cell receptor (beta chain) was sequenced in a study of cytomegalovirus exposure and HLA in healthy donors. General study results and limits: Association with HLA alleles at 0.05 false discovery rate was found for about 17,000 TCR beta sequences in a later analysis.

On this clone: No antigen is known for it.

PCR involved 60 Vbeta and 13 Jbeta primers. Here immunoSEQ multiplex PCR was the method, and the copy in TCRdb shows in-frame clones only, minus some. The data show fewer than 150,000 clones, less than 85% seen once. Germline V lookup: CDR1 SGHVS, CDR2 FNYEAQ. The length of the CDR3 is 12 residues. V was shortened by 3 bases and J by 5 bases, with 5 bases between the two germline ends. Sequenced input: PBMCs. The TCR originated in a man aged 50 to 59 in good health and CMV-seropositive. The chain has TRBV7-6 and TRBJ2-1, with unresolved D. CDR3 protein: CASSFPDNEQFF. Here the CDR3 DNA reads TGTGCCAGCAGCTTCCCAGACAATGAGCAGTTCTTC. Full variable domain (outside the CDR3, taken from reference TRBV7-6 and TRBJ2-1): GAGVSQSPRYKVTKRGQDVALRCDPISGHVSLYWYRQALGQGPEFLTYFNYEAQQDKSGLPNDRFSAERPEGSISTLTIQRTEQRDSAMYRCASSFPDNEQFFGPGTRLTVL.